Described below is a single TCR beta chain sequence and its context. Its antigen is still unknown. No base quality information exists; no much larger clone differs at one position. This specimen belongs to a study of blood T cell repertoires in COVID-19 (dated by TCRdb to the early 2020s). Regarding the research as a whole: Samples covering the acute and convalescent phases of COVID-19 were provided by collaborators in the United States, Italy and Spain. The prospective study material was composed of cDNA or gDNA derived from T cells, B-cell-depleted T cells, or PBMCs. Deeply sampled blood TCRbeta repertoires from subjects exposed to, actively infected with, or recovered from COVID-19 were included in the dataset. A freely available public database, intended as a resource for researchers studying the immune response to SARS-CoV-2, is where the repertoires were released. Samples came from the ongoing ImmuneRACE study (first 160 participants) plus 1,254 subjects from 6 global collaborators. A de-identified subject ID, COVID-19 status, age in years and sex were almost always included in the sample metadata. Where available, HLA class I and class II types were taken from metadata supplied by the sample provider and were not determined by assay-based typing.

What the authors observed across the whole study: Clinical and demographic metadata were provided uncurated, with the amount varying by source and participant.

The immunoSEQ Assay, a bias-controlled multiplex PCR, was used to amplify TCRbeta CDR3 regions from genomic DNA. On the authors' methods: The number of nucleated cells in each sample was estimated by amplification of reference gene primers within the assay. To quantify the absolute abundance of each unique TCRbeta CDR3 rearrangement, sequence reads were collapsed and filtered. For each sample, productive Simpson clonality was calculated as the square root of Simpson's diversity index over productive rearrangements. TCRdb retrieved this table from immuneACCESS and kept in-frame rearrangements only. Not all clones are present; in checked studies, unresolved V genes account for under half, and no reason is known for the remainder. V and J calls and clone size come straight from that table; D and trimming were deduced from the DNA. In this sample the table shows roughly 77,000 clones, 80% of which occur a single time. The leading ten clones occupy approximately 4.6% of the sample.

Collaborating institutions collected whole blood in K2EDTA tubes following their own protocols. For TCRbeta analysis, collaborator samples were shipped as frozen whole blood, as isolated PBMCs, or as DNA extracted from either sample type. This clonotype was sampled from a woman in her 70s with acute or convalescent COVID-19. Specimen: peripheral blood.

The CDR3 protein sequence reads: CASRSFDRSYSNQPQHF. Read as DNA, the sequence is TGTGCCAGCAGATCATTCGACAGGTCTTATAGCAATCAGCCCCAGCATTTT. This sequence uses TRBV27 and TRBJ1-5; the D region possibly corresponds to TRBD1 (6 bases align). The CDR3 covers 17 residues, taking in both the cysteine and the phenylalanine. The DNA shown is the 51-base CDR3, in frame from base 1. The junction carries 18 bases between V and J, which are trimmed by 6 bases and 0 bases respectively. CDR1 and CDR2, per the germline V gene (reference sequence), are MNHEY and SMNVEV.